The 29 T cell receptor beta chains in this list originate from one sample, sequenced in a study of T cell changes during pregnancy in multiple sclerosis. Only in-frame clones appear in the TCRdb table, and some are missing; sequencing was by immunoSEQ multiplex PCR. The sample lists about 69,000 clones; 70% to 90% were seen once. Sequencing used peripheral blood, obtained before pregnancy. The receptors were gathered from a female donor with multiple sclerosis, enrolled in a pregnancy study.

V is TRBV13 and J is TRBJ1-3, with a tentative D call TRBD1 (5 bases). Germline V lookup: CDR1 PRHDT, CDR2 FYEKMQ (reference sequence). The CDR3 length is 14 residues. Deletions cut 1 base from V and 4 bases from J, with 8 bases between. The CDR3 coding sequence is TGTGCCAGCAGCTTAGCAGGGCTGGGAAACACCATATATTTT. It translates to CASSLAGLGNTIYF.

The V and J genes are TRBV2 and TRBJ2-6, with D possibly TRBD1 on 6 matching bases. Per the germline V gene, CDR1 is SNHLY and CDR2 is FYNNEI. The ends were cut back, 3 bases at V and 4 bases at J, with 7 bases in the middle. The CDR3 contains 14 residues. This chain's CDR3 is CASSDDRGANVLTF. CDR3 DNA sequence: TGTGCCAGCAGTGACGACAGGGGGGCCAACGTCCTGACTTTC. The variable domain in full, with the rest retrieved from reference TRBV2 and TRBJ2-6, is EPEVTQTPSHQVTQMGQEVILRCVPISNHLYFYWYRQILGQKVEFLVSFYNNEISEKSEIFDDQFSVERPDGSNFTLKIRSTKLEDSAMYFCASSDDRGANVLTFGAGSRLTVL.

The genes are TRBV19 and TRBJ1-1; 8 nucleotides agree with TRBD1. Germline V lookup: CDR1 LNHDA, CDR2 SQIVND (reference sequence). The V segment lost 5 bases and the J segment 4 bases; nucleotides outside the gene matches: 6. This CDR3 region has 14 residues. CDR3 in amino acids: CASSAGQGGTEAFF. In nucleotides, the CDR3 is TGTGCCAGTAGTGCCGGACAGGGAGGCACTGAAGCTTTCTTT. Based on the CDR3 plus reference TRBV19 and TRBJ1-1, the full variable domain is DGGITQSPKYLFRKEGQNVTLSCEQNLNHDAMYWYRQDPGQGLRLIYYSQIVNDFQKGDIAEGYSVSREKKESFPLTVTSAQKNPTAFYLCASSAGQGGTEAFFGQGTRLTVV.

The V and J genes are TRBV11-2 and TRBJ2-1, with 9 bases that match TRBD2. V lost 0 bases, J lost 7 bases, and 13 bases stayed unmatched. The CDR3 spans 18 residues. CDR1 SGHAT and CDR2 FQNNGV come from the germline V gene. This CDR3 reads CASSLDLGGGREVNEQFF. The CDR3 DNA sequence: TGTGCCAGCAGCTTAGATCTCGGGGGCGGGAGGGAAGTAAATGAGCAGTTCTTC.

On this clone: The junction departs from germline at one end; a sequencing error may be responsible. The rearrangement links TRBV9 to TRBJ1-2; 9 nucleotides agree with TRBD1. This CDR3 contains 15 residues. Germline V gene sequence: CDR1 SGDLS, CDR2 YYNGEE. In DNA, the CDR3 is TGTGCCAGCACCGTAGGGACAGGGAGTTTAGATGGCTACACCTTC. It yields the protein CASTVGTGSLDGYTF.

CDR3 DNA: TGTGCCAGCAGCTACACTCTAGGGACAGGCGGTGAGCAGTTCTTC. This gives the protein CASSYTLGTGGEQFF. The J gene is TRBJ2-1, the V gene TRBV11-1, with TRBD1 matching over 8 bases. CDR1 and CDR2 from the germline V gene are SGHAT and FQDESV (reference sequence). The J segment lost 9 bases and the V segment lost 4 bases, leaving 11 bases of the junction unmatched. This CDR3 has 15 amino acids.

V is TRBV27 and J is TRBJ2-7; 7 nucleotides agree with TRBD1. Germline assignment: CDR1 MNHEY and CDR2 SMNVEV (reference sequence). V dropped 5 bases and J dropped 3; count of bases not matched to a gene: 10. This CDR3 contains 15 residues. This CDR3 reads CASSSPGQQYYEQYF. The DNA for the CDR3 is TGTGCCAGCAGTAGTCCGGGACAGCAGTACTACGAGCAGTACTTC.

The gene calls are TRBV11-2 and TRBJ1-1; 7 bases fit TRBD1. After removal of 4 bases from V and 4 bases from J, the junction contained 12 bases not matched to a gene. The CDR3 covers 16 residues. Germline V lookup: CDR1 SGHAT, CDR2 FQNNGV. This chain's CDR3 is CASSSHRQGGRTEAFF. In DNA, the CDR3 is TGTGCCAGCAGCTCGCACCGACAGGGAGGTCGCACTGAAGCTTTCTTT.

The gene calls are TRBV4-1 and TRBJ2-1; the D is unclear. This CDR3 contains 15 residues. V gave up 0 bases and J gave up 3 bases, with 9 bases separating them. Germline values: CDR1 MGHRA, CDR2 YSYEKL. CDR3 loop: CASSQEGIFYNEQFF. The CDR3, as DNA: TGCGCCAGCAGCCAAGAGGGCATTTTCTACAATGAGCAGTTCTTC.

This clone was observed a single time. The V and J genes are TRBV19 and TRBJ2-1, with 7 nucleotides matching TRBD2. The CDR3 runs 15 residues. The germline gives CDR1 LNHDA, CDR2 SQIVND (reference sequence). V lost 3 bases to trimming and J lost 8 bases; unmatched junction nucleotides: 10. The CDR3 DNA follows: TGTGCCAGTAGTATTTTTTGGCTAGCGGAAGATGAGCAGTTCTTC. Translating it yields CASSIFWLAEDEQFF.

The chain joins TRBV19 to TRBJ2-7; D is unresolved. V shed 5 bases and J shed 0 bases, with 17 bases lying between them. This CDR3 spans 16 amino acids. Per the germline V gene, CDR1 is LNHDA and CDR2 is SQIVND (reference sequence). The CDR3 reads CASSPLFSGSSYEQYF. DNA for the CDR3: TGTGCCAGTAGTCCCCTCTTCAGTGGTTCCTCCTACGAGCAGTACTTC. Full variable domain (remainder filled in from reference TRBV19 and TRBJ2-7): DGGITQSPKYLFRKEGQNVTLSCEQNLNHDAMYWYRQDPGQGLRLIYYSQIVNDFQKGDIAEGYSVSREKKESFPLTVTSAQKNPTAFYLCASSPLFSGSSYEQYFGPGTRLTVT.

The V gene is TRBV6-5, the J gene TRBJ2-7; D is perhaps TRBD1 (5 bases). Germline values: CDR1 MNHEY, CDR2 SVGAGI. The ends were cut back, 0 bases at V and 0 bases at J, with 9 bases in the middle. The CDR3 runs to 15 residues. The CDR3 spells CASSYSDSHSYEQYF. CDR3 DNA sequence: TGTGCCAGCAGTTACTCTGACAGCCACTCCTACGAGCAGTACTTC.

The genes are TRBV11-2 and TRBJ1-1; 10 bases are shared with TRBD1. Germline V gene data show CDR1 as SGHAT and CDR2 as FQNNGV. V trimming: 4 bases; J trimming: 1 base; junction bases outside the gene matches: 9. This CDR3 is built from 17 residues. For the CDR3, the DNA is TGTGCCAGCAGCTCGACAGGGGGCCTACCCTCGAACACTGAAGCTTTCTTT. It specifies CASSSTGGLPSNTEAFF.

The rearrangement uses TRBV18 and TRBJ2-1; 12 bases align to TRBD2. The V and J ends lost 5 bases and 9 bases, in that order; junction bases with no gene match: 11. The germline CDR1 and CDR2 sequences are KGHSH and LQKENI. The CDR3 runs 16 residues. The CDR3 nucleotides read TGTGCCAGCTCATCCCTAGCGGGAGGGCCTTGGGGTGAGCAGTTCTTC. Translating gives CASSSLAGGPWGEQFF. Full variable domain (remainder filled in from reference TRBV18 and TRBJ2-1): NAGVMQNPRHLVRRRGQEARLRCSPMKGHSHVYWYRQLPEEGLKFMVYLQKENIIDESGMPKERFSAEFPKEGPSILRIQQVVRGDSAAYFCASSSLAGGPWGEQFFGPGTRLTVL.

The chain is built from TRBV29-1 and TRBJ2-7; possibly TRBD2 for D (6 bases). There are 13 residues in the CDR3. The V and J ends lost 8 bases and 2 bases respectively, with 16 bases between them. Germline loops: CDR1 SQVTM, CDR2 ANQGSEA. CDR3 region: CSCARGLTYEQYF. The CDR3 DNA sequence: TGCAGCTGCGCAAGGGGACTGACCTACGAGCAGTACTTC.

This clone was counted a single time. The CDR3 spells CASQSGGGTNFSYYEQYF. The CDR3 nucleotides read TGCGCCAGCCAGTCGGGCGGGGGGACGAACTTTAGTTACTACGAGCAGTACTTC. The rearrangement links TRBV5-1 to TRBJ2-7; TRBD2 matches at 8 bases. This CDR3 has 18 amino acids. J lost 3 bases, V lost 7 bases, and 21 bases had no gene match. Germline CDR1 SGHRS, CDR2 YFSETQ.

The J gene is TRBJ1-5, the V gene TRBV6-1; TRBD1 matches at 8 bases. Trimming took 7 bases from V and 5 from J; bases not matched to a gene: 7. Germline assignment: CDR1 MNHNS and CDR2 SASEGT. The CDR3 runs 14 residues. The CDR3 spells CASIFDRGHQPQHF. For the CDR3, the DNA is TGTGCCAGCATCTTCGACAGGGGCCATCAGCCCCAGCATTTT.

This clone was seen a single time. V gene TRBV19 combines with J gene TRBJ2-1; TRBD2 matches at 9 bases. The CDR3 runs to 15 residues. The V gene's germline CDR1 is LNHDA and CDR2 SQIVND (reference sequence). V lost 6 bases and J lost 4; bases outside the gene matches: 7. The CDR3 is CASRGTSGPYNEQFF. CDR3 DNA: TGTGCCAGTAGGGGTACTAGCGGGCCATACAATGAGCAGTTCTTC.

This chain uses TRBV19 with TRBJ1-5; D unresolved. Germline CDR1 is LNHDA and CDR2 is SQIVND (reference sequence). V was clipped by 1 base and J by 8 bases, with 12 bases between them. The CDR3 is 14 amino acids. The CDR3 bases are TGTGCCAGTAGTATAGGAGGTATAGGAAAGCCCCAGCATTTT. It is translated as CASSIGGIGKPQHF. The full variable domain, completed using reference TRBV19 and TRBJ1-5, is DGGITQSPKYLFRKEGQNVTLSCEQNLNHDAMYWYRQDPGQGLRLIYYSQIVNDFQKGDIAEGYSVSREKKESFPLTVTSAQKNPTAFYLCASSIGGIGKPQHFGDGTRLSIL.

The chain has TRBV7-6 and TRBJ1-1; tentative D call: TRBD1 (6 bases). With 10 bases removed from V and 1 base from J, the gap between germline ends came to 13 bases. Germline assignment: CDR1 SGHVS and CDR2 FNYEAQ. The CDR3 length is 13 residues. Here the CDR3 reads CATRQAENTEAFF. The CDR3 DNA sequence: TGTGCCACCCGACAGGCAGAGAACACTGAAGCTTTCTTT.

The chain joins TRBV7-9 to TRBJ2-7, with 14 nucleotides matching TRBD2. The CDR3 loop spans 16 amino acids. J gave up 7 bases and V 1 base, and 6 bases lay outside the gene matches. Per germline, CDR1 SEHNR and CDR2 FQNEAQ (reference sequence). The CDR3 sequence is CASSLESGLAGVEQYF. In DNA form, the CDR3 reads TGTGCCAGCAGCTTAGAATCGGGACTAGCGGGAGTTGAGCAGTACTTC.

V is TRBV10-1 and J is TRBJ2-3; 8 bases match TRBD1. V was pared by 4 bases and J by 5 bases, with 8 bases of the junction left unmatched. Germline assignment: CDR1 WNHNN and CDR2 SYGVQD (reference sequence). This CDR3 has 15 residues. This chain's CDR3 is CASSGAGGLKDTQYF. CDR3 nucleotide sequence: TGCGCCAGCAGTGGGGCAGGGGGCCTGAAAGATACGCAGTATTTT.

In this sample, this clone turned up once. For the CDR3, the DNA is TGTGCCAGCAGTTCTACGCCAGGGGGTGGAACTGAAGCTTTCTTT. Translation: CASSSTPGGGTEAFF. The rearrangement links TRBV6-5 to TRBJ1-1; TRBD1 matches at 7 bases. The CDR3 extends over 15 amino acids. The trim removed 4 bases at V and 5 bases at J, leaving 10 bases unmatched. Germline-derived CDR1 and CDR2 are MNHEY and SVGAGI.

The chain recombines TRBV10-1 with TRBJ2-4, with D possibly matching TRBD2 (6 bases). Germline loops: CDR1 WNHNN, CDR2 SYGVQD (reference sequence). There are 13 residues in the CDR3. Trimming took 0 bases from V and 9 from J, leaving 9 bases between them. The CDR3, as DNA: TGCGCCAGCAGTGAGTCGGAGGGGCGCATTCAGTACTTC. It encodes CASSESEGRIQYF.

The chain employs TRBV4-3 and TRBJ1-4, with TRBD1 as a possible D gene (5 bases). The CDR3 spans 14 residues. The germline V gene encodes CDR1 LGHNA and CDR2 YSLEER. V lost 2 bases to trimming and J lost 8 bases, with 12 bases between them. The DNA for the CDR3 is TGCGCCAGCAGCCAAATGGGACTAGGGGAAAAACTGTTTTTT. This encodes CASSQMGLGEKLFF.

This clone has just one count. V and J are TRBV18 and TRBJ2-3; 14 bases align to TRBD2. Unmatched junction bases numbered 1, after V lost 2 bases and J lost 3 bases. Looked up from germline, CDR1 is KGHSH and CDR2 is LQKENI. The CDR3 runs to 16 residues. The CDR3 DNA follows: TGTGCCAGCTCACCAGGACTAGCGGGGGGAACAGATACGCAGTATTTT. Amino acid sequence: CASSPGLAGGTDTQYF.

V and J are TRBV25-1 and TRBJ2-5; D is undetermined. With 1 base removed from V and 1 base from J, the gap between germline ends came to 7 bases. This CDR3 spans 14 amino acids. Germline lookup yields CDR1 MGHDK and CDR2 SYGVNS. The chain's CDR3 is CASSELELQETQYF. DNA for the CDR3: TGTGCCAGCAGTGAATTGGAGCTCCAAGAGACCCAGTACTTC.

V and J are TRBV7-8 and TRBJ2-1; TRBD2 aligns across 11 bases. This CDR3 comprises 15 residues. Germline CDR1 SGHVS, CDR2 FQNEAQ. V trimming: 5 bases; J trimming: 7 bases; junction bases outside the gene matches: 7. As DNA, the CDR3 is TGTGCCAGCAGCCCTACTAGCGGGAGAGGTAATGAGCAGTTCTTC. This translates into CASSPTSGRGNEQFF.

The chain joins TRBV7-9 to TRBJ2-5, with 11 bases identical to TRBD2. There are 16 residues in the CDR3. The trim removed 2 bases at V and 0 bases at J, leaving 2 bases unmatched. Germline CDR1 reads SEHNR; CDR2 reads FQNEAQ (reference sequence). Written as DNA, the CDR3 is TGTGCCAGCAGCTTAATACTAGCGGGGGACCAAGAGACCCAGTACTTC. This gives the protein CASSLILAGDQETQYF.